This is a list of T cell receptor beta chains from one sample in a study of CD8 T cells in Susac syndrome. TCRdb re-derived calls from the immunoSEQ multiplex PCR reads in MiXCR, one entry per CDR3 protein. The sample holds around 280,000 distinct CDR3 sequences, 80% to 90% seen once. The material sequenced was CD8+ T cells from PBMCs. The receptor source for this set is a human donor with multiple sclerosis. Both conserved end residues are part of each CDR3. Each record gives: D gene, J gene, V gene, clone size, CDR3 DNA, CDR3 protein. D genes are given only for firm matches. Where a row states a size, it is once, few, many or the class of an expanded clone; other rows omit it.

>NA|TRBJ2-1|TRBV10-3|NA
TGTGCCACAGCTGAATCGGGGAATGAGCAGTTCTTC
CATAESGNEQFF
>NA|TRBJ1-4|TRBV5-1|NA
TGCGCCAGCAGCTCCTCCTACGACAGGCGTTCGGAAAAACTGTTTTTT
CASSSSYDRRSEKLFF
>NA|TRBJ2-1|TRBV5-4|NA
TGTGCCAGCAGCTTAAGGGAGGTCCGGTACAATGAGCAGTTCTTC
CASSLREVRYNEQFF
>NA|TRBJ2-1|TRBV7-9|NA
TGTGCCAGCAGCCCGGACTCTGAGAGCTCCTACAATGAGCAGTTCTTC
CASSPDSESSYNEQFF
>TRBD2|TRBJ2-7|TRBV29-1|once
TGCAGCGCAACTCCGGGACTAACAAACTACGAGCAGTACTTC
CSATPGLTNYEQYF
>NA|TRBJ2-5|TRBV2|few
TGTGCCACCCAGGGACAAGAGACCCAGTACTTC
CATQGQETQYF
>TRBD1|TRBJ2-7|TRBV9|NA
TGTGCCAGCAGCGTAGGGGGGACAGGGACCTACGAGCAGTACTTC
CASSVGGTGTYEQYF
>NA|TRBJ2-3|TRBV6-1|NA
TGTGCCAGCGGGGGGTTACCGGACAGCTCCACAGATACGCAGTATTTT
CASGGLPDSSTDTQYF
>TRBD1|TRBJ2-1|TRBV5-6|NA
TGTGCCAGCAGCTTGATGACAGGGAATTACAATGAGCAGTTCTTC
CASSLMTGNYNEQFF
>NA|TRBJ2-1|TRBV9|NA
TGTGCCAGCAGCCCACCCTCCTCCTACAATGAGCAGTTCTTC
CASSPPSSYNEQFF
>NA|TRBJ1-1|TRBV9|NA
TGTGCCAGCAGCTTCGCGGCAATTAACACTGAAGCTTTCTTT
CASSFAAINTEAFF
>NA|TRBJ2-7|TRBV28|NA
TGTGCCAGCAGTTTCCTCGCGCCGACCTACGAGCAGTACTTC
CASSFLAPTYEQYF
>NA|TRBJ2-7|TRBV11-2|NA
TGTGCCTGCAGCTTAAGACAGCTTACCTACTACGAGCAGTACTTC
CACSLRQLTYYEQYF
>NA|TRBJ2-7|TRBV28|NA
TGTGCCAGCAGCACCAGGGGTCTTAGCTCCTACGAGCAGTACTTC
CASSTRGLSSYEQYF
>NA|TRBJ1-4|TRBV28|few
TGTGCCAGCAGTTTAGAGGGTTCGAGTAATGAAAAACTGTTTTTT
CASSLEGSSNEKLFF
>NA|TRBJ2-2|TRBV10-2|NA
TGCGCCAGCACGAATGCGAACCCCGGGGAGCTGTTTTTT
CASTNANPGELFF
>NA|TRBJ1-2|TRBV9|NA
TGTGCCAGCAGCGTAGACGACGGCAACTATGGCTACACCTTC
CASSVDDGNYGYTF
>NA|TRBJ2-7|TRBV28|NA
TGTGCCAGCAGTTTACTTAGCGAGTCCTACGAGCAGTACTTC
CASSLLSESYEQYF
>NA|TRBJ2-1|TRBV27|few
TGTGCCAGCAGTTTTGGTATAAACAATGAGCAGTTCTTC
CASSFGINNEQFF
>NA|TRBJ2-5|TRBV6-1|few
TGTGCCAGCAGCACCCGGGGCGGACAAGAGACCCAGTACTTC
CASSTRGGQETQYF